The sequence of this TCR beta chain was determined in a study of T cell responses to AZD1222 COVID-19 vaccine. The CDR3 loop spans 15 amino acids. The germline CDR1 and CDR2 sequences are LNHDA and SQIVND (reference sequence). V was cut by 6 bases and J by 4 bases, with 16 bases left in between. Assay used: immunoSEQ multiplex PCR; TCRdb lists only in-frame clones, some missing. This sample has 100,000 to 150,000 clones, with 85% to 90% found just once. This chain links TRBV19 with TRBJ1-5, with D tentatively TRBD1 (5 bases). The sample was peripheral blood, taken on day 0 of AZD1222 vaccination. The receptor was derived from an adult in good health. This CDR3 reads CASSRRRVPNQPQHF. In DNA, the CDR3 is TGTGCCAGTAGCAGACGCAGGGTTCCGAATCAGCCCCAGCATTTT.